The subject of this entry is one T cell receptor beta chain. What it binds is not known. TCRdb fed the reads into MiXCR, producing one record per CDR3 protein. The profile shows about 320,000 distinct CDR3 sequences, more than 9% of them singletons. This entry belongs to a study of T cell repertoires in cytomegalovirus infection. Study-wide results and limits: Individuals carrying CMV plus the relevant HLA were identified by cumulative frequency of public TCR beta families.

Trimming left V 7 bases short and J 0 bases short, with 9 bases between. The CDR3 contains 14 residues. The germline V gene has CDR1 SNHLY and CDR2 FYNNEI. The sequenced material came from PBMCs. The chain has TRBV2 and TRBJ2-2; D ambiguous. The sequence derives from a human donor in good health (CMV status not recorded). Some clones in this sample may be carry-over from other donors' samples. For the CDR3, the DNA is TGTGCCAGCATAACAGATTCGAACACCGGGGAGCTGTTTTTT. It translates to CASITDSNTGELFF.